This note documents a single T cell receptor (beta chain) sequence. This clonotype turned up a few times. Its antigen specificity is not known. Base-call qualities are not available, and no considerably larger clone is one nucleotide away. This entry comes from a study of CD8 T cells in Susac syndrome (dated by TCRdb to between 2018 and 2020). In the study overall: Among the Susac syndrome patients who were sequenced, clinically active disease was present in more than five and clinical remission was observed in roughly 8. At blood withdrawal, Susac syndrome patients were therapy-naive, treated with corticosteroids (with IVIg additionally given to some), or treated with IVIg alone. The study used repertoire sequencing to test whether antigen drove CD8+ T cell activation and differentiation in Susac syndrome. Results the study describes overall, beyond this receptor: The study acknowledged that relatively few individuals were included in the TCR sequencing and HLA analysis. The CD4+ T cell repertoire of patients with Susac syndrome showed no detectable clonal expansion.

Based on the germline V gene, the CDR1 and CDR2 sequences are ENHRY and SYGVKD. At the junction V is shortened by 2 bases and J by 4 bases; bases outside the gene matches: 3. Its CDR3 holds 14 amino acids, cysteine through phenylalanine. Only the CDR3 DNA is retained, 42 bases long and in frame from the first base. RNA was extracted with the RNeasy kit and roughly 0.45 to 1 ug was reverse transcribed using random hexamers. TCR beta CDR3 regions were amplified with the immunoSEQ multiplex PCR assay covering 54 Vbeta and 13 Jbeta segments. PCR amplification bias was corrected by using a synthetic template baseline for primer optimization and computational correction. As for the original processing: Reads were assigned to V, D and J genes according to IMGT and analyzed in immunoSEQ Analyzer, with only productive sequences retained. Clonality was calculated as one minus the Shannon entropy normalized by log2 of the number of productive unique sequences. Public and private clones were assessed among the 100 most prevalent clones of each patient and control. Clones were defined as Susac-specific if absent from the healthy and MS cohorts, from 1052 published viral clones and from other ImmuneACCESS disease sequences. TCRdb itself trimmed the public reads at Q25 with fastp, ran MiXCR and retained productive beta chains. Entries that share a CDR3 protein sequence are merged under the most common genes and DNA. The V and J calls, along with clone size, are taken from TCRdb and not from the paper's own processing. The table for this sample lists some 96,000 distinct CDR3 sequences; 85% to 95% of them were counted only once. Roughly 0.3% of the sample rests with the top ten.

High-throughput TCR beta sequencing profiled peripheral blood CD8+ and CD4+ T cells from healthy donors, Susac syndrome patients and multiple sclerosis patients. The Susac syndrome patients fulfilled recently defined diagnostic criteria for definite or probable disease. CD8+ TEMRA cells were enriched by FACS, while bulk CD8+ and CD4+ T cells were purified by magnetic negative isolation. Blood was collected in EDTA tubes and processed within 24 hours, with PBMCs isolated through density gradient centrifugation. PBMCs destined for TCR sequencing were cryopreserved in liquid nitrogen and later thawed in a 37 °C water bath. The sorted or isolated CD4+, CD8+ and CD8+ TEMRA cells had a purity of 90% or higher.

The sequencing input was CD4+ T cells from PBMCs. This sequence originates from a human donor with Susac syndrome. This chain is built from TRBV10-3 and TRBJ2-3; 7 bases in the junction line up with TRBD1. The CDR3 is CAISENQGADTQYF. DNA sequence: TGTGCCATCAGTGAGAACCAGGGGGCAGATACGCAGTATTTT.